This T cell receptor beta chain came from a study of T cells in Graves' hyperthyroidism and ophthalmopathy. In the case of this clonotype: Antigen specificity is unknown.

Whole-study results and caveats: In the blood, most expanded thyroid clonotypes above 0.001 appeared as well.

Germline V gene sequence: CDR1 SQVTM, CDR2 ANQGSEA. The ends were cut back, 3 bases at V and 5 bases at J, with 13 bases in the middle. CDR3 size: 13 residues. TCR beta CDR3 region amplification was performed from RNA transcripts. HTBI primers were the set used in a first-round RT-PCR of the TCR CDR3. In TCRdb, the multiplex PCR reads were re-called with MiXCR into one record per CDR3 protein. This sample has approximately 300,000 distinct CDR3 sequences, with roughly a fifth found just once. Sequencing used blood. The chain carries TRBV29-1 and TRBJ2-5, with D tentatively TRBD1 or TRBD2 (5 bases each). This TCR was sampled from a man between 45 and 60 years old with Graves' ophthalmopathy. The CDR3 spells CSVDPGQDETQYF. As DNA, the CDR3 is TGCAGCGTTGATCCGGGGCAGGATGAGACCCAGTACTTC.